This entry is about one T cell receptor (beta chain). Its target is unknown. This entry belongs to a study of cytomegalovirus exposure and HLA in healthy donors. Use of 60 Vbeta and 13 Jbeta primers characterized the PCR. Profiling relied on immunoSEQ multiplex PCR, and the TCRdb table lists in-frame clones only, not all of them. There are 150,000 to 200,000 clones in the sample; roughly 72% occur only once, and around 6.9% lies in the top ten. Per germline, CDR1 LGHNA and CDR2 YSLEER. The CDR3 has 19 amino acids. V was pared by 0 bases and J by 0 bases, with 13 bases of the junction left unmatched. Overall study results and limits: In a later analysis, the majority of CMV-associated beta chains seemingly showed HLA restriction. Highly shared sequence variants in one cluster were likely a sequencing artifact. Across all donors, roughly uniform sequencing depth was an assumption of the presence/absence analyses.

The sequenced material came from PBMCs. The source of this sequence is a man aged 40-49 years in good health and CMV-seropositive. V usage is TRBV4-3 and J usage is TRBJ1-2, with 7 nucleotides matching TRBD1. The CDR3 coding sequence is TGCGCCAGCAGCCAAGATAAGACGACAGGGTTCCAAGCTAACTATGGCTACACCTTC. Protein sequence: CASSQDKTTGFQANYGYTF.